The source of this T cell receptor (beta chain) is a study of blood T cell repertoires in COVID-19. The CDR3 contains 15 residues. The ends lost 5 bases at V and 4 bases at J; junction bases unmatched: 8. In germline, CDR1 is SEHNR, CDR2 FQNEAQ (reference sequence). Using immunoSEQ multiplex PCR, the repertoire was profiled, and TCRdb retains in-frame clones only, with some absent. This sample carries 75,000 to 95,000 clones, about 90% of them seen once, and the ten largest clones take approximately 4.2%. This TCR was recovered from a man over 45 with active COVID-19. The sequenced sample was peripheral blood. V and J are TRBV7-9 and TRBJ2-1; 7 nucleotides line up with TRBD2. The CDR3, as DNA: TGTGCCAGCAGCCTCCCTGCGGGGGAATACAATGAGCAGTTCTTC. This sequence encodes CASSLPAGEYNEQFF.